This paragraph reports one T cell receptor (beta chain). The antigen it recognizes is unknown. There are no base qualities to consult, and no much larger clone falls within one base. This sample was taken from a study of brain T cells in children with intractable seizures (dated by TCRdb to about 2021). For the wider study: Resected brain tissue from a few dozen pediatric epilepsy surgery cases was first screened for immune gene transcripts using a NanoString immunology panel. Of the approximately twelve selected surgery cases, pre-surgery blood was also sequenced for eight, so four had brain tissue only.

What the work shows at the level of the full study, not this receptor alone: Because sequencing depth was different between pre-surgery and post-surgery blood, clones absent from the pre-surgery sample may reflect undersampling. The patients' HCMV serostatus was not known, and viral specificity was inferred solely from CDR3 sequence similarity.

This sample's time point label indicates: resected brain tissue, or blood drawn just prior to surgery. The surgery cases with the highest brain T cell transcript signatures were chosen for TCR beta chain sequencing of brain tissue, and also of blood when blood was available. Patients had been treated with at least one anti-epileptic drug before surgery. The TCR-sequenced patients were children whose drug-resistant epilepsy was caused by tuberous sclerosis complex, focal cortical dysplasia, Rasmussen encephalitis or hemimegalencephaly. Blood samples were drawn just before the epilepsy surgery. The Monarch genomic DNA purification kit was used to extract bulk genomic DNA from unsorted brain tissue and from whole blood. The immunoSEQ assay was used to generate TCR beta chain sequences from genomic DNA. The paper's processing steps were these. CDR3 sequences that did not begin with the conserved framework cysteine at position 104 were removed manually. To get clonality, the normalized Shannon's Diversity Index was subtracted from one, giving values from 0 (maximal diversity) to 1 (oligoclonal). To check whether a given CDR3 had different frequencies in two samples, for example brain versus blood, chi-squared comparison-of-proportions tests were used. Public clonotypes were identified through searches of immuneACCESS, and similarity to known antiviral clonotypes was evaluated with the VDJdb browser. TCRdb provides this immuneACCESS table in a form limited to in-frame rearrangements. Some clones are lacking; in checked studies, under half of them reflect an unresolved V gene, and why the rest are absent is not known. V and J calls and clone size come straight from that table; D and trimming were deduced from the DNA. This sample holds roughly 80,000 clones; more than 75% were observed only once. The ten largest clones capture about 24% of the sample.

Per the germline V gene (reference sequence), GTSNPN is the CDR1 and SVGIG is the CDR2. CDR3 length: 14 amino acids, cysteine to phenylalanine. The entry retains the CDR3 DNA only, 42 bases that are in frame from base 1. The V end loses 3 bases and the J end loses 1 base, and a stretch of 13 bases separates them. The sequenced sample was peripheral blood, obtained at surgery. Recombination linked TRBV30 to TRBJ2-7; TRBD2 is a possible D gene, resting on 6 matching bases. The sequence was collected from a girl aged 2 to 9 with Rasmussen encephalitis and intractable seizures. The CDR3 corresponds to CAWSRGGVSYEQYF. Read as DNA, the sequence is TGTGCCTGGAGCCGAGGCGGGGTTTCCTACGAGCAGTACTTC.